This T cell receptor (beta chain) was captured by sequencing in a study of blood T cells in healthy people across ages. This CDR3 contains 11 residues. Germline CDR1 is SEHNR and CDR2 is FQNEAQ (reference sequence). Trimming cost V 5 bases and J 15 bases, with 14 bases left between them. Ten milliliters of peripheral blood were drawn from each donor into EDTA-treated tubes. Combining a sample-barcoded 5' primer with a J-beta primer mix, a second PCR ran for roughly 6 to 12 cycles. From each sample, at least 2.5 million paired-end reads containing CDR3 were obtained. TCRdb fed the 5' RACE reads into MiXCR, producing one record per CDR3 protein. The table includes more than 900,000 distinct CDR3 sequences, just under 30% detected once. These data also featured in a second study, about T cells of mothers and their children.

The clonotype comes from a woman aged 40 to 50 in good health. This sequence joins TRBV7-9 and TRBJ2-1; D unclear. Sequenced material: blood. In DNA, the CDR3 is TGTGCCAGCAGCCCCGACCCATGGGTGTTCTTC. The encoded protein is CASSPDPWVFF.